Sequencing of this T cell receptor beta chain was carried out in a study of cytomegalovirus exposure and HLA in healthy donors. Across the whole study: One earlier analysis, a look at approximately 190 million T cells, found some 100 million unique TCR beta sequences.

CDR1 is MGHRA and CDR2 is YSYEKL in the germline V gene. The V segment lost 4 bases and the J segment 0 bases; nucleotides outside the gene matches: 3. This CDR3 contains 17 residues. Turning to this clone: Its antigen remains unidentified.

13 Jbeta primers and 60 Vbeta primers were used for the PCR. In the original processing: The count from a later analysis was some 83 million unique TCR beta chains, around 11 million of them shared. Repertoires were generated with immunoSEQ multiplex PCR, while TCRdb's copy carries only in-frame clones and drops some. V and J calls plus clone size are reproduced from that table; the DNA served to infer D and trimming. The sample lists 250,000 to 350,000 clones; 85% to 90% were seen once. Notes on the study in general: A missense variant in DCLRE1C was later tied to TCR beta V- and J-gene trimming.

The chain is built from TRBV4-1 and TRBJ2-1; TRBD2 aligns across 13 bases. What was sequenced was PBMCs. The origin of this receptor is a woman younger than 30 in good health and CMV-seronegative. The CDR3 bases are TGCGCCAGCAGCCTGGGACTAGCGGGGAGCTCCTACAATGAGCAGTTCTTC. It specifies CASSLGLAGSSYNEQFF.